Below, 28 T cell receptor beta chains from the same sample are listed, as sequenced in a study of blood T cell repertoires in COVID-19. The repertoire was sequenced with immunoSEQ multiplex PCR; TCRdb's copy has only in-frame clones and lacks some. The sample has 200,000 to 250,000 clones, about four fifths seen once. Sequencing was carried out using peripheral blood. The receptors derive from a young woman with acute or convalescent COVID-19.

The V and J genes are TRBV11-2 and TRBJ2-5; TRBD1 matches at 8 bases. The CDR3 is 14 residues long. CDR1 is SGHAT, CDR2 FQNNGV, per germline. With 4 bases clipped from V and 1 base from J, the junction kept 2 bases outside the gene matches. The CDR3 region has the DNA TGTGCCAGCAGCTCGGACAGGGTCCAAGAGACCCAGTACTTC. Translation: CASSSDRVQETQYF.

The rearrangement uses TRBV30 and TRBJ2-1; no reliable D call. This CDR3 contains 14 residues. The V end was cut by 2 bases, the J end by 6 bases, with 14 bases between. Germline assignment: CDR1 GTSNPN and CDR2 SVGIG (reference sequence). The CDR3 protein is CAWSIGLRGNEQFF. For the CDR3, the DNA is TGTGCCTGGAGTATCGGCCTCCGAGGCAATGAGCAGTTCTTC.

The chain has TRBV2 and TRBJ1-2; tentatively, D is TRBD1 (6 bases). Trimming removed 1 base at V and 7 bases at J, with 10 bases between. The CDR3 extends over 13 amino acids. CDR1 SNHLY and CDR2 FYNNEI come from the germline V gene. The CDR3 spells CASSEEGESGYTF. For the CDR3, the DNA is TGTGCCAGCAGTGAAGAGGGGGAGTCTGGCTACACCTTC.

To note about this clone: Different DNA sequences within this sample yield the same CDR3. This chain connects TRBV3-1 (or the pseudogene TRBV3-2) to TRBJ1-1; 7 bases match TRBD1. This CDR3 spans 14 amino acids. The trim removed 4 bases at V and 3 bases at J, leaving 5 bases unmatched. Germline CDR1 reads LGHDT; CDR2 reads YNNKEL (reference sequence). The CDR3 spells CASSRRQGDTEAFF. CDR3 coding DNA: TGTGCCAGCAGCCGCCGACAGGGTGACACTGAAGCTTTCTTT.

V is TRBV30 and J is TRBJ2-1; 11 bases agree with TRBD2. Trimming at V came to 0 bases and at J to 8 bases, leaving 3 bases not matched to a gene. In germline, CDR1 is GTSNPN, CDR2 SVGIG (reference sequence). The CDR3 is 14 residues long. The CDR3 region has the DNA TGTGCCTGGAGTGTGGCTAGCGGGAGGCATGAGCAGTTCTTC. Amino acids: CAWSVASGRHEQFF.

The chain employs TRBV7-8 and TRBJ1-2; the match to TRBD1 covers 7 bases. CDR1 is SGHVS, CDR2 FQNEAQ, per germline. CDR3 length: 15 amino acids. V gave up 2 bases and J gave up 5 bases; unmatched junction bases: 8. The CDR3 is CASSLLGQRTYGYTF. In nucleotides, the CDR3 is TGTGCCAGCAGCTTATTGGGACAGAGAACATATGGCTACACCTTC.

V gene TRBV27 combines with J gene TRBJ2-2; 9 bases fit TRBD2. V lost 5 bases to trimming and J lost 1 base; unmatched junction nucleotides: 2. This CDR3 spans 15 amino acids. From germline, CDR1 is MNHEY and CDR2 SMNVEV (reference sequence). The DNA of the CDR3 is TGTGCCAGCAGTCTAGCGGGGATGAACACCGGGGAGCTGTTTTTT. Translation gives CASSLAGMNTGELFF.

This sequence joins TRBV2 and TRBJ1-3, with a tentative D call TRBD1 (5 bases). This CDR3 spans 16 amino acids. The germline V gene encodes CDR1 SNHLY and CDR2 FYNNEI. With 6 bases removed from V and 1 base from J, the gap between germline ends came to 16 bases. The CDR3 DNA follows: TGTGCCAGCAGGGAAACACGCAACAGGTCTGGAAACACCATATATTTT. It translates to CASRETRNRSGNTIYF.

The V and J genes are TRBV2 and TRBJ1-4; D gene unclear. V was shortened by 2 bases and J by 5 bases, with 21 bases between the two germline ends. The germline V gene encodes CDR1 SNHLY and CDR2 FYNNEI. This CDR3 region has 18 residues. CDR3 DNA: TGTGCCAGCAGTGAACATGGAAACAGCCTCCGCCGGAATGAAAAACTGTTTTTT. Translation: CASSEHGNSLRRNEKLFF. Drawing the rest from reference TRBV2 and TRBJ1-4, the complete variable domain is EPEVTQTPSHQVTQMGQEVILRCVPISNHLYFYWYRQILGQKVEFLVSFYNNEISEKSEIFDDQFSVERPDGSNFTLKIRSTKLEDSAMYFCASSEHGNSLRRNEKLFFGSGTQLSVL.

The DNA for the CDR3 is TGTGCCAGCAGTAACGGACTGAACACCGGGGAGCTGTTTTTT. It encodes CASSNGLNTGELFF. This chain links TRBV6-5 with TRBJ2-2, with D possibly TRBD2 on 5 matching bases. The CDR3 totals 14 residues. Trimming left V 5 bases short and J 1 base short, with 8 bases between. In germline, CDR1 is MNHEY, CDR2 SVGAGI.

The chain recombines TRBV12-5 with TRBJ2-1; 12 bases align to TRBD2. The CDR3 consists of 16 residues. Germline-derived CDR1 and CDR2 are LGHNT and FRNRAP. The trim removed 2 bases at V and 7 bases at J, leaving 6 bases unmatched. Written as DNA, the CDR3 is TGTGCTAGTGGTTTGATGGCTAGCGGGAGGGTGAATGAGCAGTTCTTC. It is translated as CASGLMASGRVNEQFF.

The chain recombines TRBV7-2 with TRBJ1-3; a weak D match, TRBD1 (5 bases). V gave up 8 bases and J gave up 4 bases, with 9 bases separating them. CDR1 SGHTA and CDR2 FQGNSA come from the germline V gene. The CDR3 contains 12 residues. CDR3 sequence reads: CASRGGGNTIYF. CDR3 in DNA: TGTGCCAGCCGGGGGGGAGGAAACACCATATATTTT. The full variable domain, with the rest looked up from reference TRBV7-2 and TRBJ1-3, is GAGVSQSPSNKVTEKGKDVELRCDPISGHTALYWYRQSLGQGLEFLIYFQGNSAPDKSGLPSDRFSAERTGGSVSTLTIQRTQQEDSAVYLCASRGGGNTIYFGEGSWLTVV.

CDR3 DNA sequence: TGTGCCAGCAGTGGGGACAGGGTATACTACGAGCAGTACTTC. Residues: CASSGDRVYYEQYF. This chain joins TRBV25-1 and TRBJ2-7; 9 nucleotides match TRBD1. The V and J ends lost 4 bases and 3 bases, in that order; junction bases with no gene match: 4. Germline-derived CDR1 and CDR2 are MGHDK and SYGVNS. The length of the CDR3 is 14 residues.

The table lists this clone with many counts. This chain links TRBV7-9 with TRBJ2-7; D is uncertain. Looked up from germline, CDR1 is SEHNR and CDR2 is FQNEAQ (reference sequence). With 5 bases removed from V and 7 bases from J, the gap between germline ends came to 12 bases. This CDR3 is 12 amino acids long. The CDR3 nucleotides read TGTGCCAGCAGCCCTGGGCCGGTGGAGCAGTACTTC. Protein product: CASSPGPVEQYF.

The rearrangement uses TRBV18 and TRBJ1-2; maybe TRBD1 (5 bases). Trimming shortened V by 0 bases and J by 6 bases, and 11 bases separated the two germline ends. The CDR3 is made up of 14 amino acids. The germline V gene has CDR1 KGHSH and CDR2 LQKENI. The DNA of the CDR3 is TGTGCCAGCTCACCACCGAACGCAGGGAATGGCTACACCTTC. It codes for CASSPPNAGNGYTF.

This clone was picked up a small number of times. The V gene is TRBV28, the J gene TRBJ1-2; D is possibly TRBD1 (5 bases). Germline V lookup: CDR1 MDHEN, CDR2 SYDVKM. V was cut by 3 bases and J by 1 base, with 12 bases left in between. CDR3 length: 15 amino acids. CDR3 sequence: CASSFGGLLNYGYTF. Here the CDR3 DNA reads TGTGCCAGCAGTTTTGGGGGGTTACTTAACTATGGCTACACCTTC.

The CDR3 DNA sequence: TGTGCCAGTACCCCGGACAGGCTAAGCAATCAGCCCCAGCATTTT. This translates into CASTPDRLSNQPQHF. The chain employs TRBV19 and TRBJ1-5, with 7 bases identical to TRBD1. V was clipped by 7 bases and J by 1 base; unmatched bases: 7. There are 15 residues in the CDR3. Per the germline V gene, CDR1 is LNHDA and CDR2 is SQIVND (reference sequence).

The genes are TRBV5-1 and TRBJ1-2; tentative D call: TRBD1 (6 bases). This CDR3 comprises 17 residues. Germline CDR1 and CDR2: SGHRS and YFSETQ. V was clipped by 1 base and J by 2 bases, with 18 bases between them. The DNA of the CDR3 is TGCGCCAGCAGCTTGAAAAAAAACGACAGGCCGAACTATGGCTACACCTTC. Translation gives CASSLKKNDRPNYGYTF.

This clone has a handful of counts. The chain combines TRBV7-2 with TRBJ1-5, with a tentative D call TRBD1 (5 bases). V shed 1 base and J shed 3 bases, with 10 bases lying between them. The CDR3 runs to 15 residues. Per germline, CDR1 SGHTA and CDR2 FQGNSA. The CDR3 spells CASSLDTGPNQPQHF. Here the CDR3 DNA reads TGTGCCAGCAGCTTAGACACAGGCCCCAATCAGCCCCAGCATTTT.

This chain joins TRBV6-5 and TRBJ1-4; 7 bases line up with TRBD1. The J segment lost 5 bases and the V segment lost 8 bases, leaving 8 bases of the junction unmatched. This CDR3 region has 14 residues. Germline V CDR1 and CDR2: MNHEY, SVGAGI. The CDR3 DNA sequence: TGTGCCAGCGGATCGACAGGGCCAAATGAAAAACTGTTTTTT. This encodes CASGSTGPNEKLFF.

The chain has TRBV6-2 or TRBV6-3 and TRBJ2-3; 7 nucleotides agree with TRBD2. Germline-derived CDR1 and CDR2 are MNHEY and SVGEGT. With V trimmed by 4 bases and J by 0 bases, 10 bases remained unmatched. The CDR3 is 17 residues long. The CDR3 DNA is TGTGCCAGCAGTTCCCTACGACTAGCAGCTAGCACAGATACGCAGTATTTT. This sequence encodes CASSSLRLAASTDTQYF.

V and J are TRBV12-3 or TRBV12-4 and TRBJ1-2; TRBD1 aligns across 7 bases. This CDR3 spans 13 amino acids. Germline trimming cut 3 bases from V and 3 bases from J; bases unmatched to any gene: 1. The CDR3 region is CASSFDRDYGYTF. For the CDR3, the DNA is TGTGCCAGCAGTTTCGACAGGGACTATGGCTACACCTTC.

V gene TRBV12-3 or TRBV12-4 combines with J gene TRBJ1-5, with D possibly being TRBD1 (5 bases). The CDR3 is 13 amino acids. Trimming took off 3 bases at V and 3 bases at J, with 6 bases between the two ends. The CDR3 coding sequence is TGTGCCAGCAGTTTGGGGCACAATCAGCCCCAGCATTTT. This sequence encodes CASSLGHNQPQHF.

The CDR3 DNA is TGTGCCAGCAGTCGTACTAGCGGGAGCTCCGTAAGGACCGGGGAGCTGTTTTTT. Protein product: CASSRTSGSSVRTGELFF. This chain uses TRBV7-6 with TRBJ2-2, with TRBD2 matching over 11 bases. V dropped 6 bases and J dropped 5; count of bases not matched to a gene: 14. CDR3 length: 18 residues. CDR1 SGHVS and CDR2 FNYEAQ come from the germline V gene.

The chain joins TRBV18 to TRBJ1-2; D remains ambiguous. The germline V gene encodes CDR1 KGHSH and CDR2 LQKENI. The CDR3 loop spans 13 amino acids. Trimming left V 0 bases short and J 5 bases short, with 7 bases between. CDR3 loop: CASSPPTEYGYTF. The CDR3 DNA follows: TGTGCCAGCTCACCACCGACTGAGTATGGCTACACCTTC.

This chain joins TRBV15 and TRBJ2-7; maybe TRBD1 (6 bases). From germline, CDR1 is LNHNV and CDR2 YYDKDF (reference sequence). Trimming cost V 1 base and J 6 bases, with 7 bases left between them. The CDR3 contains 12 residues. The CDR3 here is CATSRGGGEQYF. CDR3 in DNA: TGTGCCACCAGCAGAGGAGGGGGCGAGCAGTACTTC.

The chain carries TRBV19 and TRBJ2-1; tentatively, D is TRBD2 (6 bases). The CDR3 runs to 13 residues. The ends were cut back, 4 bases at V and 8 bases at J, with 12 bases in the middle. CDR1 LNHDA and CDR2 SQIVND come from the germline V gene (reference sequence). The CDR3 region has the DNA TGTGCCAGTAGTAGCGGGATTAGCGATGAGCAGTTCTTC. Translating gives CASSSGISDEQFF.

This chain joins TRBV2 and TRBJ2-5; D gene ambiguous. CDR1 SNHLY and CDR2 FYNNEI come from the germline V gene. With 1 base removed from V and 2 bases from J, the gap between germline ends came to 8 bases. The CDR3 sequence is 14 residues long. CDR3 sequence reads: CASSEVRQQETQYF. CDR3 DNA sequence: TGTGCCAGCAGTGAAGTGAGGCAGCAAGAGACCCAGTACTTC.